Presented here are 18 T cell receptor beta chains from one specimen sequenced in a study of early T cells in non-severe SARS-CoV-2 infection (dated by TCRdb to the early 2020s). Library generation was performed with 5' RACE. TCRdb shows the sequencer as NextSeq 500. TCRdb ran its own pipeline on the public reads, namely fastp trimming at Q25 and MiXCR clone calling, and kept in-frame beta chains. Identical CDR3 protein sequences are pooled into one entry, listed with their most common genes and DNA. The sample table contains 60,000 or so distinct CDR3 sequences; only one count was recorded for approximately 12% of them. Of the sample, approximately 4.4% falls within the top ten clones. The sequenced material came from whole blood. The receptors come from an adult who was a healthcare worker with PCR-confirmed SARS-CoV-2 infection or an uninfected control (not recorded which).

The chain links TRBV18 to TRBJ2-1; 12 bases agree with TRBD2. Germline CDR1 KGHSH, CDR2 LQKENI. The junction had 3 bases not matched to a gene; V was cut back by 4 bases and J by 5 bases. This CDR3 spans 15 amino acids. CDR3 sequence (DNA): TGTGCCAGCTCACGGTCTAGCGGGGGGGACAATGAGCAGTTCTTC. This gives the protein CASSRSSGGDNEQFF.

This clonotype was detected ten times or more. The rearrangement uses TRBV9 and TRBJ1-3; no firm D call. CDR1 and CDR2 from the germline V gene are SGDLS and YYNGEE. The CDR3 sequence is 14 residues long. V shed 4 bases and J shed 0 bases, with 8 bases lying between them. CDR3 DNA sequence: TGTGCCAGCAGCACCGGAGCCTCTGGAAACACCATATATTTT. Protein: CASSTGASGNTIYF. Full variable domain (outside the CDR3, taken from reference TRBV9 and TRBJ1-3): DSGVTQTPKHLITATGQRVTLRCSPRSGDLSVYWYQQSLDQGLQFLIQYYNGEERAKGNILERFSAQQFPDLHSELNLSSLELGDSALYFCASSTGASGNTIYFGEGSWLTVV.

This clonotype was counted a few times. The chain carries TRBV18 and TRBJ2-7; D is unclear. V dropped 6 bases and J dropped 0 bases, with 12 bases sitting between them. Germline assignment: CDR1 KGHSH and CDR2 LQKENI. The CDR3 length is 14 residues. The CDR3 sequence is CASSPSDGSYEQYF. The CDR3 bases are TGTGCCAGCTCTCCTTCTGACGGCTCCTACGAGCAGTACTTC.

This clonotype has a count of ten or more. J is TRBJ1-2 and V is TRBV6-5; D is perhaps TRBD1 (5 bases). Looked up from germline, CDR1 is MNHEY and CDR2 is SVGAGI. V dropped 2 bases and J dropped 8 bases, with 24 bases sitting between them. The CDR3 is 17 residues long. CDR3 residues: CASSYGVRLGSRDGYTF. The CDR3 DNA reads TGTGCCAGCAGTTACGGGGTCAGACTTGGGAGCAGGGACGGCTACACCTTC.

This clonotype was found many times. This rearrangement joins TRBV5-4 to TRBJ1-3; D is unresolved. Trimming removed 1 base from V and 0 bases from J, with 8 bases in between. The CDR3 has 15 residues. Germline CDR1 is SGHNT and CDR2 is YYREEE (reference sequence). CDR3 loop: CASSLRGTSGNTIYF. The CDR3 nucleotides are TGTGCCAGCAGCTTGAGAGGAACCTCTGGAAACACCATATATTTT. Variable domain in full (rest from reference TRBV5-4 and TRBJ1-3): ETGVTQSPTHLIKTRGQQVTLRCSSQSGHNTVSWYQQALGQGPQFIFQYYREEENGRGNFPPRFSGLQFPNYSSELNVNALELDDSALYLCASSLRGTSGNTIYFGEGSWLTVV.

This clonotype was counted between two and nine times. The rearrangement links TRBV28 to TRBJ2-5; TRBD1 or TRBD2 may be the D gene (5 bases each). Deletions cut 3 bases from V and 5 bases from J, with 16 bases between. The CDR3 is 15 residues long. Germline V lookup: CDR1 MDHEN, CDR2 SYDVKM. Written as DNA, the CDR3 is TGTGCCAGCAGTTTCGTAGGAAGGGGACGTGAGACCCAGTACTTC. This translates into CASSFVGRGRETQYF.

This clonotype was detected ten times or more. The chain uses TRBV29-1 and TRBJ2-7, with D perhaps assigned TRBD1 or TRBD2 (5 bases each). Germline CDR1 reads SQVTM; CDR2 reads ANQGSEA. V was cut by 7 bases and J by 4 bases, with 17 bases left in between. The CDR3 runs to 13 residues. CDR3 coding DNA: TGCAGCGCGCAGGGAGCCCTACCTTACGAGCAGTACTTC. This gives the protein CSAQGALPYEQYF.

The chain uses TRBV2 and TRBJ2-2; TRBD1 agrees at 8 bases. From germline, CDR1 is SNHLY and CDR2 FYNNEI. With V trimmed by 1 base and J by 6 bases, 4 bases remained unmatched. CDR3 length: 15 amino acids. The CDR3 sequence is CASSEVQQGAGELFF. The CDR3 DNA follows: TGTGCCAGCAGTGAAGTCCAACAGGGGGCCGGGGAGCTGTTTTTT.

Sample share makes this clonotype medium-sized. The chain couples TRBV19 to TRBJ2-4; 11 bases align to TRBD2. Germline V gene sequence: CDR1 LNHDA, CDR2 SQIVND (reference sequence). The CDR3 loop spans 16 amino acids. Unmatched junction bases numbered 8, after V lost 3 bases and J lost 7 bases. The CDR3 DNA is TGTGCCAGTAGTATTAGCGGGGGGGCCGTTTCCAACATTCAGTACTTC. Protein product: CASSISGGAVSNIQYF.

The rearrangement joins TRBV12-3 or TRBV12-4 to TRBJ1-5, with 7 nucleotides matching TRBD1. After removal of 1 base from V and 1 base from J, the junction contained 13 bases not matched to a gene. The CDR3 is 19 amino acids. CDR3 DNA: TGTGCCAGCAGTTTAGAGGGCAGGGGGTTTTATAGAAGCAATCAGCCCCAGCATTTT. Translating gives CASSLEGRGFYRSNQPQHF.

This clonotype was detected many times. The chain uses TRBV2 and TRBJ2-2, with D perhaps matching TRBD1 (5 bases). The V end was cut by 2 bases, the J end by 6 bases, with 7 bases between. The CDR3 has 13 residues. The V gene's germline CDR1 is SNHLY and CDR2 FYNNEI. CDR3 region: CASSERGSGELFF. CDR3 DNA sequence: TGTGCCAGCAGTGAAAGGGGATCCGGGGAGCTGTTTTTT.

This clonotype was observed a handful of times. This chain joins TRBV20-1 and TRBJ2-3, with 8 bases that match TRBD2. This CDR3 region has 11 residues. Germline V gene sequence: CDR1 DFQATT, CDR2 SNEGSKA (reference sequence). V lost 6 bases, J lost 6 bases, and 2 bases stayed unmatched. This CDR3 is CSAGRGDTQYF. Here the CDR3 DNA reads TGCAGTGCCGGGAGGGGGGATACGCAGTATTTT.

This clonotype occurred a few times. The V call is TRBV28, the J call TRBJ1-2; no clear D gene. The CDR3 extends over 12 amino acids. CDR1 is MDHEN and CDR2 is SYDVKM in the germline V gene. Deletions cut 4 bases from V and 8 bases from J, with 11 bases between. CDR3 coding DNA: TGTGCCAGCAGTTCTTGGAGGCGGGGCTACACCTTC. This gives the protein CASSSWRRGYTF.

This sequence joins TRBV29-1 and TRBJ2-5; 7 nucleotides agree with TRBD2. Trimming took 4 bases from V and 4 from J; bases not matched to a gene: 9. The CDR3 consists of 14 residues. The germline CDR1 and CDR2 sequences are SQVTM and ANQGSEA. The CDR3 DNA follows: TGCAGCGTTGGTACCGGTGGGAGGGCAGAGACCCAGTACTTC. This gives the protein CSVGTGGRAETQYF.

The chain carries TRBV6-5 and TRBJ2-7; no definite D call. Germline values: CDR1 MNHEY, CDR2 SVGAGI. CDR3 length: 15 residues. V was shortened by 2 bases and J by 2 bases, with 13 bases between the two germline ends. The CDR3 region has the DNA TGTGCCAGCAGTTACAGTGGCGGCTCTCCCTACGAGCAGTACTTC. It encodes CASSYSGGSPYEQYF.

This clonotype was seen a few times. The genes are TRBV11-1 and TRBJ2-7; TRBD1 matches at 8 bases. The germline V gene has CDR1 SGHAT and CDR2 FQDESV (reference sequence). V lost 5 bases to trimming and J lost 0 bases; unmatched junction nucleotides: 6. This CDR3 spans 15 amino acids. The CDR3 is CASSDRDRLSYEQYF. The CDR3 bases are TGTGCCAGCAGCGACCGGGACAGGCTCTCCTACGAGCAGTACTTC.

This clonotype was seen many times. V usage is TRBV20-1 and J usage is TRBJ2-7, with TRBD2 as a possible D gene (5 bases). Germline V gives CDR1 DFQATT, CDR2 SNEGSKA (reference sequence). V shed 6 bases and J shed 1 base, with 16 bases lying between them. This CDR3 is 14 amino acids long. The CDR3, as DNA: TGCAGTGCCCCCCCTAGCCCCTATTCCTACGAGCAGTACTTC. This codes for CSAPPSPYSYEQYF.

The sample holds many counts of this clonotype. The rearrangement uses TRBV20-1 and TRBJ1-5, with 8 bases matching TRBD1. Trimming took 1 base from V and 5 from J; bases not matched to a gene: 10. Germline CDR1 DFQATT, CDR2 SNEGSKA (reference sequence). This CDR3 spans 16 amino acids. The DNA for the CDR3 is TGCAGTGCTAGAGTTCCGGGACAGGAAAGATATCAGCCCCAGCATTTT. It yields the protein CSARVPGQERYQPQHF.